The sequence of this TCR beta chain was determined in a study of blood T cell repertoires in COVID-19. Clones were read by immunoSEQ multiplex PCR, and TCRdb kept only the in-frame ones, dropping some. The sample records nearly 250,000 clones, roughly 86% being singletons. The CDR3 is 14 residues long. Trimming took off 1 base at V and 2 bases at J, with 7 bases between the two ends. The V gene's germline CDR1 is LGHNA and CDR2 YNFKEQ. Cohorts were based on clinical histories the participants reported. Two negative PCRs, clearance, or symptom resolution characterized the recovered Cohort 3 donors. This clonotype originated in a woman aged 45-59 years who had recovered from COVID-19. This chain uses TRBV4-2 with TRBJ2-3; D unclear. Sequenced material: PBMCs or T cells enriched from blood (not recorded which). The CDR3, as DNA: TGTGCCAGCAGCCAAGGCGGAGCCACAGATACGCAGTATTTT. This gives the protein CASSQGGATDTQYF.